The entry below describes one T cell receptor beta chain. The antigen is not known. V gave up 1 base and J gave up 8 bases; unmatched junction bases: 7. This CDR3 is 15 amino acids long. The germline V gene encodes CDR1 MGHRA and CDR2 YSYEKL. Deep was the level at which the assay was run. Clones were read by immunoSEQ multiplex PCR, and TCRdb kept only the in-frame ones, dropping some. Of 2,500,000 or so clones in the sample, approximately 93% were seen once. This entry comes from a study of shared clonotypes between healthy human individuals. Broader study findings: In a handful of donors, around 5% of naive CD4 clonotypes appeared in common.

Adults of Caucasian background living in Nashville, Tennessee made up all donors. The chain recombines TRBV4-1 with TRBJ2-1; TRBD2 agrees at 8 bases. Sequencing was done on a sample of naive CD4+ T cells from PBMCs. Subset: CD45RA+ positively selected. The sequence came from a man aged 18 to 35 in good health. Some clones in this sample may be carry-over from other donors' samples. This chain's CDR3 is CASSQVLAGIYEQFF. The CDR3 region has the DNA TGCGCCAGCAGCCAAGTGTTAGCGGGAATCTATGAGCAGTTCTTC.